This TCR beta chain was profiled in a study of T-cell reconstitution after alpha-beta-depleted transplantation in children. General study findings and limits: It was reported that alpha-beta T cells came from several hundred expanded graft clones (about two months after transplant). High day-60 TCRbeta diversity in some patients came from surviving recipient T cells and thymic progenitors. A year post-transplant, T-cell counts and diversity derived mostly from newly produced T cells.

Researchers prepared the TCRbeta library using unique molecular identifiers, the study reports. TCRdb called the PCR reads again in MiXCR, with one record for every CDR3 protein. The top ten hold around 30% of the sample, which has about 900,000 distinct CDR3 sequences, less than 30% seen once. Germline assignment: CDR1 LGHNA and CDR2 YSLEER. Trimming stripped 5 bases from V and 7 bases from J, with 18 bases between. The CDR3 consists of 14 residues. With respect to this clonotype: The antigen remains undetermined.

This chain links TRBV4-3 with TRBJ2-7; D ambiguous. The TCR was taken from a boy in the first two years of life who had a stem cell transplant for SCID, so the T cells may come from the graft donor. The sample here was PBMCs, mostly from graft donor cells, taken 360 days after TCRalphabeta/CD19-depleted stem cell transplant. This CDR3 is CASSEEIWLWEQYF. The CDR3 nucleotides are TGCGCCAGCAGCGAGGAGATATGGCTCTGGGAGCAGTACTTC.